Shown below are 19 T cell receptor beta chains from a single sample sequenced in a study of shared clonotypes between healthy human individuals. TCRdb's table, derived via immunoSEQ multiplex PCR, lists solely in-frame clones and lacks some. The data contain roughly 2.1 million clones, about 92% of them singletons. In the naive CD8 group, cells lacked CD45RO and were positively selected for CCR7, so terminally differentiated effector memory CD45RA+ cells were left out. Sequenced sample: naive CD8+ T cells from PBMCs. The receptors were gathered from a man between 18 and 29 years old in good health. Some clones in this sample may be carry-over from other donors' samples.

V usage is TRBV19 and J usage is TRBJ1-2; 11 positions agree with TRBD1. With 5 bases clipped from V and 5 bases from J, the junction kept 7 bases outside the gene matches. The germline V gene has CDR1 LNHDA and CDR2 SQIVND (reference sequence). This CDR3 comprises 15 residues. The CDR3 DNA is TGTGCCAGTAGTGCCGGACAGGGGGCGGGTTATGGCTACACCTTC. Its protein product is CASSAGQGAGYGYTF.

The chain employs TRBV5-1 and TRBJ1-2, with 9 bases that match TRBD1. The CDR3 consists of 17 residues. The V gene end was trimmed by 0 bases and the J gene end by 2 bases; junction bases not matched to a gene: 8. Germline assignment: CDR1 SGHRS and CDR2 YFSETQ. CDR3 bases: TGCGCCAGCAGCTTGGTACAGGGGGCTGGTGCGAACTATGGCTACACCTTC. It specifies CASSLVQGAGANYGYTF.

As for this clone: Other DNA variants within this sample encode the same CDR3. The chain employs TRBV27 and TRBJ2-1; D unresolved. The germline CDR1 and CDR2 sequences are MNHEY and SMNVEV (reference sequence). With 3 bases removed from V and 7 bases from J, the gap between germline ends came to 10 bases. This CDR3 is built from 13 residues. The CDR3 nucleotides are TGTGCCAGCAGTTTGTCTTTGGGGAATGAGCAGTTCTTC. The encoded protein is CASSLSLGNEQFF.

V is TRBV7-2 and J is TRBJ2-7, with 7 positions matching TRBD2. Germline V lookup: CDR1 SGHTA, CDR2 FQGNSA. The CDR3 sequence is 17 residues long. V shed 1 base, J shed 4 bases, and the junction held 13 bases outside the gene matches. CDR3 loop: CASSLGMGGSFGYEQYF. The CDR3 nucleotides read TGTGCCAGCAGCTTAGGCATGGGGGGGTCCTTTGGATACGAGCAGTACTTC.

The V and J genes are TRBV15 and TRBJ2-7; possibly TRBD1 or TRBD2 for D (5 bases each). CDR1 is LNHNV, CDR2 YYDKDF, per germline (reference sequence). The CDR3 covers 14 residues. The germline V and J ends were trimmed by 1 base and 5 bases, with 12 bases remaining between them. In DNA form, the CDR3 reads TGTGCCACCAGCAGAGGCAGGGTGGGGGACGAGCAGTACTTC. It translates to CATSRGRVGDEQYF.

To note about this clone: Different DNA sequences within this sample yield the same CDR3. This chain uses TRBV6-5 with TRBJ2-1; D remains ambiguous. The CDR3 is 13 residues long. V lost 3 bases and J 2 bases, leaving 5 bases between the germline ends. CDR1 and CDR2 from the germline V gene are MNHEY and SVGAGI. The CDR3 loop is CASSYSTYNEQFF. The CDR3 bases are TGTGCCAGCAGTTATTCAACCTACAATGAGCAGTTCTTC.

The gene calls are TRBV28 and TRBJ2-2; D is uncertain. In germline, CDR1 is MDHEN, CDR2 SYDVKM. V lost 8 bases to trimming and J lost 6 bases, with 13 bases between them. The CDR3 extends over 13 amino acids. The CDR3 protein is CASQRRSAGELFF. Written as DNA, the CDR3 is TGTGCCAGCCAGCGTAGGTCCGCCGGGGAGCTGTTTTTT.

Regarding this clone: This specimen includes other DNA sequences encoding the same CDR3. The chain uses TRBV27 and TRBJ2-3; TRBD2 matches at 12 bases. The CDR3 loop spans 16 amino acids. V lost 3 bases to trimming and J lost 6 bases; unmatched junction nucleotides: 7. Germline loops: CDR1 MNHEY, CDR2 SMNVEV (reference sequence). This CDR3 reads CASSFVLAGGPDTQYF. The CDR3, as DNA: TGTGCCAGCAGTTTCGTCCTAGCGGGAGGGCCTGATACGCAGTATTTT.

The CDR3 region has the DNA TGTGCCAGCAGGCCCCGGGACAGGGAGTACGAGCAGTACTTC. Amino acids: CASRPRDREYEQYF. The chain has TRBV7-9 and TRBJ2-7; 9 positions agree with TRBD1. Looked up from germline, CDR1 is SEHNR and CDR2 is FQNEAQ (reference sequence). The CDR3 length is 14 residues. With 6 bases clipped from V and 4 bases from J, the junction kept 7 bases outside the gene matches.

The V gene is TRBV7-9, the J gene TRBJ2-7; TRBD2 matches 9 bases. The CDR3 covers 19 residues. Germline V CDR1 and CDR2: SEHNR, FQNEAQ (reference sequence). V dropped 5 bases and J dropped 2; count of bases not matched to a gene: 19. CDR3 region: CASSLPRGSSGKSAYEQYF. The CDR3 DNA sequence: TGTGCCAGCAGCCTCCCAAGGGGGTCTAGCGGGAAGAGTGCCTACGAGCAGTACTTC.

The J gene is TRBJ2-7, the V gene TRBV28; D is perhaps TRBD1 or TRBD2 (5 bases each). The CDR3 has 16 residues. V gave up 4 bases and J gave up 6 bases, with 22 bases separating them. Germline lookup yields CDR1 MDHEN and CDR2 SYDVKM. The CDR3 coding sequence is TGTGCCAGCAGTTCCGGGACGCTCGGGCCCCGGGGCGAGCAGTACTTC. Translated, it gives CASSSGTLGPRGEQYF.

V and J are TRBV9 and TRBJ2-5; TRBD2 aligns across 8 bases. Germline-derived CDR1 and CDR2 are SGDLS and YYNGEE. The CDR3 has 15 amino acids. Unmatched junction bases numbered 4, after V lost 0 bases and J lost 3 bases. Here the CDR3 reads CASSVVGTRKETQYF. CDR3 DNA sequence: TGTGCCAGCAGCGTAGTGGGGACTAGAAAAGAGACCCAGTACTTC. Looking up the rest from reference TRBV9 and TRBJ2-5 gives the full variable domain: DSGVTQTPKHLITATGQRVTLRCSPRSGDLSVYWYQQSLDQGLQFLIQYYNGEERAKGNILERFSAQQFPDLHSELNLSSLELGDSALYFCASSVVGTRKETQYFGPGTRLLVL.

This chain connects TRBV27 to TRBJ2-1; TRBD2 is a possible D gene (6 bases). The CDR3 has 16 residues. Trimming took 1 base from V and 0 from J, leaving 10 bases between them. The V gene's germline CDR1 is MNHEY and CDR2 SMNVEV (reference sequence). CDR3 protein: CASSLYRESSYNEQFF. DNA of the CDR3: TGTGCCAGCAGTTTATATCGGGAGAGCTCCTACAATGAGCAGTTCTTC.

This clone was recorded a few times. The same CDR3 is also encoded by other DNA sequences in this sample. The chain uses TRBV6-5 and TRBJ1-1, with TRBD1 identical over 7 bases. Trimming took 5 bases from V and 2 from J; bases not matched to a gene: 2. Germline CDR1 reads MNHEY; CDR2 reads SVGAGI. The CDR3 is made up of 13 amino acids. The CDR3 bases are TGTGCCAGCAGTCAGGGGGGAAACACTGAAGCTTTCTTT. This encodes CASSQGGNTEAFF.

The V gene is TRBV28, the J gene TRBJ2-1; no definite D call. Trimming removed 4 bases from V and 4 bases from J, with 20 bases in between. The CDR3 sequence is 17 residues long. CDR1 is MDHEN, CDR2 SYDVKM, per germline. The CDR3 here is CASSSNPTLSAYNEQFF. CDR3 nucleotides: TGTGCCAGCAGTTCTAACCCGACCCTCTCAGCGTACAATGAGCAGTTCTTC.

The rearrangement uses TRBV5-1 and TRBJ2-1, with 8 bases aligning to TRBD1. Per germline, CDR1 SGHRS and CDR2 YFSETQ. This CDR3 contains 15 residues. V gave up 5 bases and J gave up 6 bases; unmatched junction bases: 10. The CDR3 loop is CASRSWTGMGNEQFF. The CDR3 DNA is TGCGCCAGCAGATCCTGGACAGGGATGGGCAATGAGCAGTTCTTC.

The gene calls are TRBV4-1 and TRBJ2-1; D perhaps matches TRBD2 (5 bases). CDR3 length equals 15 residues. The germline V gene encodes CDR1 MGHRA and CDR2 YSYEKL. The ends were cut back, 7 bases at V and 2 bases at J, with 15 bases in the middle. CDR3 residues: CASMSPPGTYNEQFF. CDR3 sequence (DNA): TGCGCCAGCATGTCTCCCCCGGGGACCTACAATGAGCAGTTCTTC.

The chain employs TRBV27 and TRBJ2-5; 7 bases are shared with TRBD2. The assigned J gene may be wrong: the sequence end matches TRBJ2-7 better. Germline-derived CDR1 and CDR2 are MNHEY and SMNVEV (reference sequence). The length of the CDR3 is 11 residues. CDR3 in DNA: TGTGCCAGCAGTTCGGGGGGCGAGCAGTACTTC. Amino acid sequence: CASSSGGEQYF.

The chain employs TRBV5-5 and TRBJ2-2; D call uncertain. CDR1 is SGHKS and CDR2 is YYEKEE in the germline V gene (reference sequence). With 0 bases removed from V and 1 base from J, the gap between germline ends came to 7 bases. The CDR3 sequence is 15 residues long. The CDR3 DNA reads TGTGCCAGCAGCTTGGCAGTGGGGAACACCGGGGAGCTGTTTTTT. It specifies CASSLAVGNTGELFF. Full variable domain (rest looked up from reference TRBV5-5 and TRBJ2-2): DAGVTQSPTHLIKTRGQQVTLRCSPISGHKSVSWYQQVLGQGPQFIFQYYEKEERGRGNFPDRFSARQFPNYSSELNVNALLLGDSALYLCASSLAVGNTGELFFGEGSRLTVL.